This is a list of T cell receptor beta chains from one sample in a study of a mutant IDH1 vaccine in newly diagnosed glioma. The data were produced by immunoSEQ multiplex PCR, yet TCRdb's version contains in-frame clones alone and is incomplete. The repertoire includes some 95,000 clones, roughly 78% of them detected once, and over 6.5% sits in the top ten. The sequences come from PBMCs, collected from a glioma patient treated with radiotherapy, temozolomide or both. The receptors derive from a man aged 40-49 years with glioma. Both conserved end residues are part of each CDR3. D genes are given only for firm matches. The listing skips clone size in some rows; elsewhere it reads once, few, many or a size class.

V gene,clone size,D gene,J gene,CDR3 DNA,CDR3 protein
TRBV7-9,.,.,TRBJ2-2,TGTGCCAGCAGCTTAGCCACGCCCGGATCCGGGGAGCTGTTTTTT,CASSLATPGSGELFF
TRBV28,.,.,TRBJ2-3,TGTGCCAGCAGTTTACGCCAGTTCAATACAGATACGCAGTATTTT,CASSLRQFNTDTQYF
TRBV7-2,.,.,TRBJ2-7,TGTGCCAGCAGCTCCCCCGATGGTTACGAGCAGTACTTC,CASSSPDGYEQYF
TRBV27,.,.,TRBJ1-1,TGTGTTGCCAGGATGAACACTGAAGCTTTCTTT,CVARMNTEAFF
TRBV28,few,.,TRBJ1-3,TGTGCCAGCAGTTTAAGCAGGGGCTCTGGAAACACCATATATTTT,CASSLSRGSGNTIYF
TRBV4-1,.,.,TRBJ2-5,TGCGCCAGCAGCCAAGGGTCGAGTAGGGGGTTCCAAGAGACCCAGTACTTC,CASSQGSSRGFQETQYF
TRBV4-1,.,.,TRBJ2-7,TGCGCCAGCAGCCAAGATCCAGTAACCTACGAGCAGTACTTC,CASSQDPVTYEQYF
TRBV10-1,.,TRBD1,TRBJ2-7,TGCGCCAGCAGCGACGAAGTTACAGGGGGCATAGCCGCCTACGAGCAGTACTTC,CASSDEVTGGIAAYEQYF
TRBV18,.,TRBD1,TRBJ2-6,TGTGCCAGCTCACCGAGGACAGGGGGCGCTGGGGCCAACGTCCTGACTTTC,CASSPRTGGAGANVLTF
TRBV2,.,.,TRBJ1-5,TGTGCCAGCAGTGAAGCGCGCGGGCATAGAGGACAGCCCCAGCATTTT,CASSEARGHRGQPQHF
TRBV4-1,.,TRBD1,TRBJ2-7,TGCGCCAGCAGCCAAGGAAGACAGGGAGACGAGCAGTACTTC,CASSQGRQGDEQYF
TRBV5-1,.,TRBD2,TRBJ2-2,TGCGCCAGCAGCCAATCGGGACTAGCGGGAGGAGGAGGGGAGCTGTTTTTT,CASSQSGLAGGGGELFF
TRBV14,.,TRBD1,TRBJ2-2,TGTGCCAGCAGCCAATTAAAACAGGGGGTAACCGGGGAGCTGTTTTTT,CASSQLKQGVTGELFF
TRBV4-3,.,.,TRBJ2-2,TGCGCCAGCAGCCGCAGACGGACTAACACCGGGGAGCTGTTTTTT,CASSRRRTNTGELFF
TRBV30,.,.,TRBJ1-3,TGTGCCTGGAGGGGGGGTACTGGAAACACCATATATTTT,CAWRGGTGNTIYF
TRBV9,.,.,TRBJ2-6,TGTGCCAGCAGCGTAGGGATTGTGGGAGCTGGGGCCAACGTCCTGACTTTC,CASSVGIVGAGANVLTF
TRBV14,.,.,TRBJ2-5,TGTGCCAGCAGCCAAGATAGCTCAGTCGGGACCCAGTACTTC,CASSQDSSVGTQYF
TRBV6-5,.,.,TRBJ1-1,TGTGCCAGCAGTTACTCTAGGGTAGAGATGAACACTGAAGCTTTCTTT,CASSYSRVEMNTEAFF
TRBV19,.,TRBD2,TRBJ2-7,TGTGCCAGTAGTTCCCCGACTAGCGGGAGCTCCTACGAGCAGTACTTC,CASSSPTSGSSYEQYF
TRBV4-3,once,TRBD1,TRBJ1-1,TGCGCCAGCAGCCAAGACAGGGGGCCTTTGAACACTGAAGCTTTCTTT,CASSQDRGPLNTEAFF
TRBV6-4,.,.,TRBJ1-2,TGTGCCAGCAGGCATACCGTGGGGTTTTCTGGCTACACCTTC,CASRHTVGFSGYTF
TRBV5-4,.,.,TRBJ1-2,TGTGCCAGCACCTATGGCACCTCTGGAGGCTACACCTTC,CASTYGTSGGYTF
TRBV7-2,.,TRBD2,TRBJ2-3,TGTGCCAGCAGCTTAGTCGGGGCTAGCGGATACACAGATACGCAGTATTTT,CASSLVGASGYTDTQYF
TRBV28,.,TRBD2,TRBJ2-1,TGTGCCAGCAGTTTCCTAGCGGGAGACTACAATGAGCAGTTCTTC,CASSFLAGDYNEQFF
TRBV10-3,.,.,TRBJ2-5,TGTGCCATCAAGGGTACGAGGCAGACCCAGTACTTC,CAIKGTRQTQYF
TRBV20-1,once,.,TRBJ1-2,TGCAGTGCCCCACAGGGTAGCGGCTACACCTTC,CSAPQGSGYTF
TRBV30,.,TRBD1,TRBJ2-6,TGTGCCTGGAGTCGAGGGGACAGGGTCTCTGGGGCCAACGTCCTGACTTTC,CAWSRGDRVSGANVLTF
TRBV4-2,few,.,TRBJ2-6,TGTGCCAGCAGCCAAGATCTTTCGGGGACTGGGGCCAACGTCCTGACTTTC,CASSQDLSGTGANVLTF
TRBV9,.,TRBD2,TRBJ2-3,TGTGCCAGCAGCGTAGCGGTAGCGGGAGATAGCACAGATACGCAGTATTTT,CASSVAVAGDSTDTQYF
TRBV6-5,.,.,TRBJ2-1,TGTGCCAGCAGCCGATCGCCCCGGTACAATGAGCAGTTCTTC,CASSRSPRYNEQFF
TRBV4-3,.,TRBD2,TRBJ2-5,TGCGCCAGCAGCCAAGATGAGCGGGGGGCTGAACAAGAGACCCAGTACTTC,CASSQDERGAEQETQYF
TRBV19,.,.,TRBJ2-7,TGTGCCAGTAGTATAGACCCAAATGGACCGGGGGAGCAGTACTTC,CASSIDPNGPGEQYF
TRBV7-2,.,TRBD1,TRBJ1-3,TGTGCCAGCAGCCCAGAGGGGCAGGGGGTCGCTGGAAACACCATATATTTT,CASSPEGQGVAGNTIYF
TRBV10-3,.,TRBD2,TRBJ2-3,TGTGCCATGCGGACTAGCGGTCAGACAGATACGCAGTATTTT,CAMRTSGQTDTQYF
TRBV7-2,.,.,TRBJ1-6,TGTGCCAGCAGCTCTGGGGACGGTCGGAAACCCCTCCACTTT,CASSSGDGRKPLHF
TRBV4-1,.,TRBD1,TRBJ1-2,TGCGCCAGCAGCCAAGATCGAACAGGGGAAGGCTACACCTTC,CASSQDRTGEGYTF
TRBV15,.,.,TRBJ2-4,TGTGCCACCAGCAGGCGAGACAAAAACATTCAGTACTTC,CATSRRDKNIQYF
TRBV11-2,.,.,TRBJ2-7,TGTGCCAGCAGCGGAGCATACGAGCAGTACTTC,CASSGAYEQYF
TRBV18,.,.,TRBJ2-3,TGTGCCAGCTCAACACCTCATCGCACAGATACGCAGTATTTT,CASSTPHRTDTQYF
TRBV7-2,.,.,TRBJ2-2,TGTGCCAGCAGCCAGGGACAGAACACCGGGGAGCTGTTTTTT,CASSQGQNTGELFF
TRBV29-1,.,TRBD2,TRBJ2-2,TGCAGCGTTGAACGGGGGGGCGGGGAGCTGTTTTTT,CSVERGGGELFF
TRBV7-2,.,.,TRBJ1-1,TGTGCCAGCAGCTTGGACGGAACAAACACTGAAGCTTTCTTT,CASSLDGTNTEAFF
TRBV4-1,.,TRBD1,TRBJ2-7,TGCGCCAGCAGCCAGCCAAACAGGGGGCGCACAGCCTACGAGCAGTACTTC,CASSQPNRGRTAYEQYF
TRBV19,.,TRBD1,TRBJ1-4,TGTGCCAGTAGTGTTCTACAGGGGGCTCAGGAAAAACTGTTTTTT,CASSVLQGAQEKLFF
TRBV4-3,.,.,TRBJ1-2,TGCGCCAGCAGCCAATCCACGATAAGGGCCGGTAACTATGGCTACACCTTC,CASSQSTIRAGNYGYTF
TRBV19,.,TRBD1,TRBJ2-3,TGTGCCAGTACAAGGGGGCCGGGCACAGATACGCAGTATTTT,CASTRGPGTDTQYF
TRBV6-6,.,TRBD1,TRBJ2-5,TGTGCCAGCAGGGTACAGGGGGCAGGCGAGACCCAGTACTTC,CASRVQGAGETQYF
TRBV7-2,.,TRBD1,TRBJ1-2,TGTGCCAGCAGCTCCGGTGGGACAGGGGGTTATGGCTACACCTTC,CASSSGGTGGYGYTF
TRBV7-2,.,.,TRBJ2-2,TGTGCCAGCAGCAACCGCATGACTCAGAACACCGGGGAGCTGTTTTTT,CASSNRMTQNTGELFF
TRBV19,.,TRBD1,TRBJ1-1,TGTGCCAGTAGCCCCCCGGGACAGGGGGCCAGGACTGAAGCTTTCTTT,CASSPPGQGARTEAFF